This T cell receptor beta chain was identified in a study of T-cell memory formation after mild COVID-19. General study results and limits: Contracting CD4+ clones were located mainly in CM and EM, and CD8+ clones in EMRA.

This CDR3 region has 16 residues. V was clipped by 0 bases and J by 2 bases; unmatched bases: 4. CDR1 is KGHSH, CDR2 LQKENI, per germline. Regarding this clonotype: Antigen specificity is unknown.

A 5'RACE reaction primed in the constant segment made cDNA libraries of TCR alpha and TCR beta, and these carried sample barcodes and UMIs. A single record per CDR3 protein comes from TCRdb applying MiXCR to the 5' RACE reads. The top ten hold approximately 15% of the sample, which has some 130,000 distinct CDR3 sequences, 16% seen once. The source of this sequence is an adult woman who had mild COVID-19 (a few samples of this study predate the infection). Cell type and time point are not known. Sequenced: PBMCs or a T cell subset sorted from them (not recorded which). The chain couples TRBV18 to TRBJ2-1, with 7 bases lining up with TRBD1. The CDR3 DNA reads TGTGCCAGCTCACCACCGGACAGGATAACCTACAATGAGCAGTTCTTC. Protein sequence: CASSPPDRITYNEQFF.